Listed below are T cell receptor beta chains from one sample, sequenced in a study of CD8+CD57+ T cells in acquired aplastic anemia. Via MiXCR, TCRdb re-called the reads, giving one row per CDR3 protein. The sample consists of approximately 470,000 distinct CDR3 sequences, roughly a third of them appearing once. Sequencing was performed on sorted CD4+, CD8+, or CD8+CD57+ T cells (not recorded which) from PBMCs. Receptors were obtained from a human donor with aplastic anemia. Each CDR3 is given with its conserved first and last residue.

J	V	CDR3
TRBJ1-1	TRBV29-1	CSVVSQGNTEAFF
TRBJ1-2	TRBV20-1	CSARANVTGGGYTF
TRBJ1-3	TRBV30	CAWRKGDVYF
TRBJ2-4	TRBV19	CASSPLRGGDIQYF
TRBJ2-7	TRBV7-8	CASSSPGAPNEQYF
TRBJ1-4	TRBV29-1	CSVQGEEKLFF
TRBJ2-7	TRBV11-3	CAGIRTGSGEQYF
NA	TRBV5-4	CASSLEVGGGYEQYF
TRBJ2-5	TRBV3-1	CASSQIGEETQYF
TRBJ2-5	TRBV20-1	CSARLTGGIETQYF
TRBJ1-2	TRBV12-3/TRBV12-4	CASSLALKEDYGYTF
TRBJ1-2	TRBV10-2	CASSYGTEYGYTF
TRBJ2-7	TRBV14	CASSRKNEQYF
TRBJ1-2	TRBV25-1	CASSGTGGRGYTF
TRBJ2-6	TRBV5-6	CASSLVAAGANVLTF
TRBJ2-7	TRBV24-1	CATSDPDGLAGCEQYF
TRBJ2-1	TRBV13	CASSSSGQGWDEQFF
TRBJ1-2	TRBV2	CASSAGTEFNYGYTF
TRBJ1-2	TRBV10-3	CAIMDRGDYGYTF
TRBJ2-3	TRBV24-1	CATSGPSTSTDTQYF
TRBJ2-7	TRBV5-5	CASSFVRDASSYEQYF
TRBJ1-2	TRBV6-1	CASRPDRNFGYGYTF
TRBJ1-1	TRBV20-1	CSGRTGETEAFF
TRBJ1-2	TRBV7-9	CASTEGQGSYGYTF
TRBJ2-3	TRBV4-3	CASSQVNSRVGDTQYF
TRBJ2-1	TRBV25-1	CASNEQFF
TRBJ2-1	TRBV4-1	CASSHWGLAGSYNEQFF
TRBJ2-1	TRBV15	CATSRGQDYNEQFF
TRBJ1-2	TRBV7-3	CASSLTVGTGDGYTF
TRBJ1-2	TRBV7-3	CASRNTGYYGYTF
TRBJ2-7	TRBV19	CASSTGEPAGAFSNEQYF
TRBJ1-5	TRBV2	CASTRQGARRGF
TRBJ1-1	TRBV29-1	CSAQDNTEAFF
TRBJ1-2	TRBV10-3	CAISEGADGYTF
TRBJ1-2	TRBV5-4	CASSLVRENYGYTF
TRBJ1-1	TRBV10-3	CAISRNREHTEAFF
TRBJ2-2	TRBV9	CASSARTRTNTGELFF
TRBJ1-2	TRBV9	CASSVGPAAGGYTF
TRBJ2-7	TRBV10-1	CASNWRTASYEQYF